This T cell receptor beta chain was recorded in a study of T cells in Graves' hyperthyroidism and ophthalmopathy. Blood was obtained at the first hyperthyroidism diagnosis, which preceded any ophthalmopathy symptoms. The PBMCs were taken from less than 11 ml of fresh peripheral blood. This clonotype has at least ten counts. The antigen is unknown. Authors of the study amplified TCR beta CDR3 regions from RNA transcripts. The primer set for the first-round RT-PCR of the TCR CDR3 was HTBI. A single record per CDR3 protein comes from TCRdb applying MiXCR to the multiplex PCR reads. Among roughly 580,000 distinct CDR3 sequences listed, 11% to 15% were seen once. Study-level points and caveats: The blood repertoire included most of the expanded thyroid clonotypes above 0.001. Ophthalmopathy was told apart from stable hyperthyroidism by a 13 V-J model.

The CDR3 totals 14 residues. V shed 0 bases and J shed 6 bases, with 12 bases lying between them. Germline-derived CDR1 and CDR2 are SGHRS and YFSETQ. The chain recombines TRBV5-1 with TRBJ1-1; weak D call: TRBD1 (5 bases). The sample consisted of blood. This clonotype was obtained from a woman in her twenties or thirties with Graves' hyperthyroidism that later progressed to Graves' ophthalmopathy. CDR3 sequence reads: CASSLARGGAEAFF. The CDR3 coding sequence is TGCGCCAGCAGCTTGGCAAGGGGTGGGGCTGAAGCTTTCTTT. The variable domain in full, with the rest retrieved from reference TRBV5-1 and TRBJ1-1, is KAGVTQTPRYLIKTRGQQVTLSCSPISGHRSVSWYQQTPGQGLQFLFEYFSETQRNKGNFPGRFSGRQFSNSRSEMNVSTLELGDSALYLCASSLARGGAEAFFGQGTRLTVV.